The T cell receptor beta chain described here comes from a study of cytomegalovirus exposure and HLA in healthy donors. The PCR used 60 Vbeta and 13 Jbeta primers. TCRdb keeps only in-frame clones here, not all; method: immunoSEQ multiplex PCR. This sample yields some 66,000 clones, of which around 80% are seen a single time; approximately 9.8% belongs to the top ten. Overall study results and limits: In an earlier analysis, in fewer than 700 donors, most V segments appeared productive either ~87% or ~30% of the time. Analyzed later, most CMV-associated TCR beta chains appeared HLA-restricted. Equally common other TCR beta chains were less clonally expanded than HLA-associated ones, a later analysis found.

This CDR3 contains 13 residues. Germline V CDR1 and CDR2: MNHEY, SVGAGI. V was shortened by 8 bases and J by 0 bases, with 11 bases between the two germline ends. Turning to this clone: Antigen: not known.

Everyone who donated was a healthy bone marrow donor. This sequence was found in a man aged 40-55 years in good health and CMV-seronegative. This sequence joins TRBV6-5 and TRBJ2-7, with D perhaps TRBD1 (6 bases). Specimen: PBMCs. CDR3 loop: CASLDRSSYEQYF. CDR3 sequence (DNA): TGTGCCAGCCTAGACAGGAGCTCCTACGAGCAGTACTTC.